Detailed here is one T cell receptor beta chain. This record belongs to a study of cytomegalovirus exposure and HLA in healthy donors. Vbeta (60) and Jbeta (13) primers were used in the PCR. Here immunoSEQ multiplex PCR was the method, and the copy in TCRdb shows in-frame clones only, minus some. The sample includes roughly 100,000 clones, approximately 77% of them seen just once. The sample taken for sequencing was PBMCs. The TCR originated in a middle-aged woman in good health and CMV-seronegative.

The CDR3 DNA is TGTGCCAGCGCTTTCCGTGGCGGCTACACCTTC. It encodes CASAFRGGYTF. The chain combines TRBV5-6 with TRBJ1-2; D unresolved. CDR1 and CDR2 (germline): SGHDT, YYEEEE. This CDR3 is built from 11 residues. Trimming pared 7 bases from V and 8 bases from J, leaving 12 bases between.